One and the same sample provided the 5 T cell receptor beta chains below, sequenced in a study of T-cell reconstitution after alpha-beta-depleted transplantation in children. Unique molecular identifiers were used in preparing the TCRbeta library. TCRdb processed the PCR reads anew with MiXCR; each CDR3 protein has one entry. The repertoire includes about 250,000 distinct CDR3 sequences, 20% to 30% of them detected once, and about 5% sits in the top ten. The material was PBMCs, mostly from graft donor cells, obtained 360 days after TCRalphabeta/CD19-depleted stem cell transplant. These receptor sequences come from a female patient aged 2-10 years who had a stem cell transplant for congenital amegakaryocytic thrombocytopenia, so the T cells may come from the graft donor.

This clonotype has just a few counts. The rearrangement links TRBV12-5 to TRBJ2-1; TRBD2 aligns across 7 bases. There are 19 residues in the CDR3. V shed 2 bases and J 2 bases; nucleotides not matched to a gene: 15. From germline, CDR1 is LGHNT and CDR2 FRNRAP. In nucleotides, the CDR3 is TGTGCTAGTGGTTTGACCCGAACCGGGACTACACTTACCTACAATGAGCAGTTCTTC. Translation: CASGLTRTGTTLTYNEQFF. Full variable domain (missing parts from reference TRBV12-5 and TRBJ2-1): DARVTQTPRHKVTEMGQEVTMRCQPILGHNTVFWYRQTMMQGLELLAYFRNRAPLDDSGMPKDRFSAEMPDATLATLKIQPSEPRDSAVYFCASGLTRTGTTLTYNEQFFGPGTRLTVL.

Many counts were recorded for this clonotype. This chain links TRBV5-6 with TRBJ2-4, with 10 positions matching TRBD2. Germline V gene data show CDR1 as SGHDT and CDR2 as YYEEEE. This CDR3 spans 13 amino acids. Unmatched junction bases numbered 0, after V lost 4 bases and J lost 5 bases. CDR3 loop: CASSGTSENIQYF. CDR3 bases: TGTGCCAGCAGCGGGACTAGCGAAAACATTCAGTACTTC.

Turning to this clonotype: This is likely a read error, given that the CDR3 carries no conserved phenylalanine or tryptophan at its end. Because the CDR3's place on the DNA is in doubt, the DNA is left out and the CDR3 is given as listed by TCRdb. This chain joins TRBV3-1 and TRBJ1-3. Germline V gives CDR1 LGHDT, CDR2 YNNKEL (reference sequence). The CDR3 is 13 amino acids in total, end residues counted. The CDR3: CASSQDQQAAEHC.

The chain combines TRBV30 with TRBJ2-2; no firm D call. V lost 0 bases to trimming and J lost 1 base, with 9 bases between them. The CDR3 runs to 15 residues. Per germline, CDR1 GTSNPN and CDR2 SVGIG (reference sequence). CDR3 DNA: TGTGCCTGGAGTGTATGGTCAGGGAACACCGGGGAGCTGTTTTTT. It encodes CAWSVWSGNTGELFF.

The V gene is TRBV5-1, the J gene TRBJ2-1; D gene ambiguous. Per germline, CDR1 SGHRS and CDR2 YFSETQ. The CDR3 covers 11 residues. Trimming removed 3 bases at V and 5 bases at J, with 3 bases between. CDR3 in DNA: TGCGCCAGCAGCTATAACAATGAGCAGTTCTTC. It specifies CASSYNNEQFF.